This TCR beta chain was recovered during a study of preoperative IRX-2 immunotherapy in early breast cancer. Some clones are missing from TCRdb's copy, which holds only in-frame ones; the method was immunoSEQ multiplex PCR. The sample holds about 42,000 clones; around 77% are singletons and the top ten take more than 0.9%. CDR3 length: 15 residues. Looked up from germline, CDR1 is MNHGY and CDR2 is SAAAGT. V was shortened by 5 bases and J by 2 bases, with 16 bases between the two germline ends. The sample's treatment: preoperative locoregional IRX-2 cytokine immunotherapy. Preoperative locoregional IRX-2 cytokine immunotherapy was tested in the phase Ib source study.

This TCR was recovered from a human donor with breast cancer. The chain uses TRBV6-8 and TRBJ2-7; TRBD1 is a possible D gene (6 bases). Sequences were derived from tumor tissue, sampled after IRX-2 immunotherapy. The CDR3 nucleotides are TGTGCCAGCAGTCAGGGGACCGCGGGCACCTACGAGCAGTACTTC. Translated: CASSQGTAGTYEQYF.